The clone carrying this T cell receptor (beta chain) has ten or more counts. The V end lost 4 bases, the J end lost 1 base, and 11 bases lay between the germline ends. The CDR3 extends over 13 amino acids. Germline values: CDR1 SQVTM, CDR2 ANQGSEA. TCRdb recomputed calls from the 5' RACE reads with MiXCR, one row per CDR3 protein. The table includes 90,000 to 120,000 distinct CDR3 sequences, roughly 12% detected once. The sample is drawn from a study of early T cells in non-severe SARS-CoV-2 infection. Material: whole blood. The chain links TRBV29-1 to TRBJ2-7; D perhaps matches TRBD1 (5 bases). The sequence came from an adult who was a healthcare worker with PCR-confirmed SARS-CoV-2 infection or an uninfected control (not recorded which). Here the CDR3 DNA reads TGCAGCGTTGGTGGCAGGGCTTCCTACGAGCAGTACTTC. It yields the protein CSVGGRASYEQYF.